This TCR beta chain was recovered during a study of human T cells and chemical hapten exposure. Study-level background: Small pooled library volume differences mainly caused per-sample TCR yield variation.

Germline V gives CDR1 MGHRA, CDR2 YSYEKL. The CDR3 covers 16 residues. With 0 bases removed from V and 4 bases from J, the gap between germline ends came to 13 bases. The time point: patch test 2, 6 weeks after DPC sensitization. As to treatment: therapeutic diphenylcyclopropenone sensitization with weekly scalp DPC. MiXCR, run by TCRdb on the RACE reads, gives a single entry per CDR3 protein. This table has about 110,000 distinct CDR3 sequences, about a tenth appearing once. The TCR comes from a woman between 35 and 50 years old with alopecia areata. Some clones in this sample may be carry-over from other donors' samples. The starting material was whole blood, obtained in connection with sensitization to the hapten diphenylcyclopropenone (DPC). The chain uses TRBV4-1 and TRBJ1-5; D might be TRBD1 (5 bases). This CDR3 is CASSQDQRGRNQPQHF. In nucleotides, the CDR3 is TGCGCCAGCAGCCAAGATCAGCGGGGCAGAAATCAGCCCCAGCATTTT.